This T cell receptor (beta chain) appears in the sequencing data of a study of T cell changes during pregnancy in multiple sclerosis. Trimming left V 5 bases short and J 4 bases short, with 20 bases between. The CDR3 covers 16 residues. Looked up from germline, CDR1 is SGHTA and CDR2 is FQGNSA. Some clones are missing from TCRdb's copy, which holds only in-frame ones; the method was immunoSEQ multiplex PCR. The sample consists of 60,000 to 80,000 clones, approximately 86% of them appearing once. This clonotype was sampled from a female donor with multiple sclerosis, enrolled in a pregnancy study. The sample was peripheral blood, taken before pregnancy. The V and J genes are TRBV7-2 and TRBJ1-2; no clear D gene. The DNA for the CDR3 is TGTGCCAGCAGCCCGCAAGGCGGGCCCTTTTCCTATGGCTACACCTTC. Amino acid sequence: CASSPQGGPFSYGYTF.